Sequencing of this TCR beta chain was carried out in a study of Tregs in tolerant kidney transplant recipients (dated by TCRdb to the late 2010s). Some background on the complete study: The study used TCRbeta sequencing to identify donor-specific regulatory T cells before combined kidney and bone marrow transplantation, then tracked those cells after transplant. TCRbeta repertoire sequencing was used in a few healthy controls to compare several ways of expanding Tregs specific for an allogeneic donor. Results the study describes overall, beyond this receptor: The study was constrained by small patient numbers, and validation of the findings is required in larger populations and under other immunosuppression protocols. Expanding Tregs with activated donor B cells appeared to identify the most biologically relevant and donor-specific TCRbeta repertoire. Biological reproducibility was not directly addressed, though technical replication error appeared minimal.

As for this clone: The clone's antigen remains unknown. No base qualities exist here, and no much larger clone lies one base off it.

Unstimulated Tregs (CD4+CD25+CD127-), CD4+ non-Tregs (CD4+CD25-), CD4 and CD8 cells were FACS-sorted from thawed PBMCs. Healthy control blood was obtained either as purchased buffy coats or from healthy volunteers. Healthy control blood was processed to PBMCs with a Ficoll density gradient and then cryopreserved, whereas patient PBMCs were collected both before and after transplant. Trimming leaves V shorter by 10 bases and J shorter by 0 bases, with the junction holding 4 bases beyond the gene matches. Sequences ENHRY (CDR1) and SYGVKD (CDR2) are obtained from the germline V gene. Taken from cysteine to phenylalanine, the CDR3 has 13 residues. Solely the CDR3 DNA is kept, with 39 bases framed from the first base. For TCRbeta CDR3 sequencing, genomic DNA was extracted from sorted cells using the QIAGEN DNeasy Blood and Tissue Kit. High-throughput TCRbeta CDR3 sequencing, including PCR amplification with bias correction and internal controls, was performed commercially through immunoSEQ. Per the source publication's procedure: Unique productive TCRbeta sequences were defined by CDR3 nucleotide sequence where primers matched, and otherwise by CDR3 amino acid sequence together with Vbeta and Jbeta genes. As a correction for sorting error, sequences shared between sorted populations at a frequency ratio of 2:1 or less were discarded, and the remaining shared sequences were assigned to the higher population. Sequences were defined as donor-reactive when expanded at least 5-fold in CFSE-low cells versus unstimulated cells and present at a frequency of at least 0.01% in CFSE-low cells. Repertoire divergence was quantified by Jensen-Shannon divergence using the top 100 TCRbeta sequences ranked by frequency. For samples with multiple sequencing runs, sorting error was corrected in each run separately before the runs were combined. Sourced from immuneACCESS, this table was stored by TCRdb with only in-frame sequences that have V and J called. A share of the clones is absent; for the studies checked, an unresolved V gene accounts for under half, and the remainder has no known explanation. The V and J calls and the clone size are those of that table, but D and trimming were determined from the DNA. The sample includes some 250,000 clones, with approximately 84% observed a single time. The biggest ten clones account for 0.5% to 0.65% of the sample.

The TCR originated in a human donor in good health. Sequencing input: CD4+ T cells from blood. The chain employs TRBV10-3 and TRBJ2-3; 7 junctional bases match TRBD2. CDR3 region: CASTRGSTDTQYF. The nucleotide sequence is TGTGCCAGCACGCGGGGGAGCACAGATACGCAGTATTTT.